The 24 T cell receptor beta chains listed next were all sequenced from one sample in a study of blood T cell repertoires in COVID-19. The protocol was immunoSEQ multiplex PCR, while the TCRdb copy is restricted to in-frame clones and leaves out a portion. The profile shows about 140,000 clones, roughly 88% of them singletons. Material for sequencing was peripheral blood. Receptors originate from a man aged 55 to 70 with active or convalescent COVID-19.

CDR3 DNA: TGTGCCAGCAGGCGGGGACAGGGAACCTACGAGCAGTACTTC. This gives the protein CASRRGQGTYEQYF. The genes are TRBV6-5 and TRBJ2-7; TRBD1 agrees at 9 bases. The V segment lost 6 bases and the J segment 2 bases; nucleotides outside the gene matches: 5. CDR1 is MNHEY, CDR2 SVGAGI, per germline. The CDR3 length is 14 residues.

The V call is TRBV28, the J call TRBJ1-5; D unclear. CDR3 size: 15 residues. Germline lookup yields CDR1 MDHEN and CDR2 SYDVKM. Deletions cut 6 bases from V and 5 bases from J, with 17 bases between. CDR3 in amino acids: CASSPSLTNYQPQHF. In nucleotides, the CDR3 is TGTGCCAGCAGCCCTTCCTTGACAAATTATCAGCCCCAGCATTTT.

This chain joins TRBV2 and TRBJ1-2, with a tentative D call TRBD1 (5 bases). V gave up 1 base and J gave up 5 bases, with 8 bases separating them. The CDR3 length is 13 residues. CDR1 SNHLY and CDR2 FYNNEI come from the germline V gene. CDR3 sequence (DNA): TGTGCCAGCAGTGAAGAGGGGAATTATGGCTACACCTTC. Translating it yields CASSEEGNYGYTF.

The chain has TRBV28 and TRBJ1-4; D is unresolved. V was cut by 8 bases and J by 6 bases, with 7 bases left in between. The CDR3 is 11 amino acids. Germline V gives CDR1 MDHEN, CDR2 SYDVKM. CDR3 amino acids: CASGRDEKLFF. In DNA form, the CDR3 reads TGTGCCAGCGGGAGAGATGAAAAACTGTTTTTT.

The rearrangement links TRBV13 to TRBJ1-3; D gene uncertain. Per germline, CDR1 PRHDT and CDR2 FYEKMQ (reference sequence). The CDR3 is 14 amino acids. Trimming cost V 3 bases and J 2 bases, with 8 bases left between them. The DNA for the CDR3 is TGTGCCAGCAGCTTCTCGGGAACTGGAAACACCATATATTTT. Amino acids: CASSFSGTGNTIYF. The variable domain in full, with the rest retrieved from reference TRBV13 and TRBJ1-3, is AAGVIQSPRHLIKEKRETATLKCYPIPRHDTVYWYQQGPGQDPQFLISFYEKMQSDKGSIPDRFSAQQFSDYHSELNMSSLELGDSALYFCASSFSGTGNTIYFGEGSWLTVV.

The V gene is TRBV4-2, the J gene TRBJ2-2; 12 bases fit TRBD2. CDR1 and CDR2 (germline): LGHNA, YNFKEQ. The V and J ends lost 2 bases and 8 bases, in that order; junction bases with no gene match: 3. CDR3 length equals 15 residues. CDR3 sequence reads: CASSQRLAGGGELFF. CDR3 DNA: TGTGCCAGCAGCCAACGGCTAGCGGGAGGGGGGGAGCTGTTTTTT.

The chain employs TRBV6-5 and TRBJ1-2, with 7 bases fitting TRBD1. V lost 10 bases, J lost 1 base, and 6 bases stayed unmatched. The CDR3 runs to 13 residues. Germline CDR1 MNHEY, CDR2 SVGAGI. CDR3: CATETGLNYGYTF. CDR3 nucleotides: TGTGCCACCGAGACAGGGCTTAACTATGGCTACACCTTC.

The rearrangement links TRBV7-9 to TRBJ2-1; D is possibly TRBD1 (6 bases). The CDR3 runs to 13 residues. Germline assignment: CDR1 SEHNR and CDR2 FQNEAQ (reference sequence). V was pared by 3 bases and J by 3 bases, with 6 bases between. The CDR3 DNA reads TGTGCCAGCAGCTTGGACAGCTACAATGAGCAGTTCTTC. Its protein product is CASSLDSYNEQFF.

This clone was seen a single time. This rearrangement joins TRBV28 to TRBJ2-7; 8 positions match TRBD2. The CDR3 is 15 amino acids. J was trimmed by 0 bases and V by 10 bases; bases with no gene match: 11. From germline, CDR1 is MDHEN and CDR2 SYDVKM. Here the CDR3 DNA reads TGTGCCATCCGGCCTGGCGGGAGGAACTCCTACGAGCAGTACTTC. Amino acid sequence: CAIRPGGRNSYEQYF.

The CDR3 loop is CASSRSGSVIHEQFF. CDR3 nucleotides: TGTGCCAGCAGCCGTAGCGGGAGTGTTATCCATGAGCAGTTCTTC. This rearrangement joins TRBV5-6 to TRBJ2-1; 9 nucleotides line up with TRBD2. The CDR3 has 15 residues. J gave up 8 bases and V 4 bases, and 10 bases lay outside the gene matches. The V gene's germline CDR1 is SGHDT and CDR2 YYEEEE.

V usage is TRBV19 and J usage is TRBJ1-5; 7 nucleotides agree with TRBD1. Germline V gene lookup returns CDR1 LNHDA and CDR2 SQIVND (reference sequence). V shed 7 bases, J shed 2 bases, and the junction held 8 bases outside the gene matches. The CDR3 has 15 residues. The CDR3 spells CASTTGEVGNQPQHF. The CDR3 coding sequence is TGTGCCAGTACAACAGGGGAGGTGGGCAATCAGCCCCAGCATTTT.

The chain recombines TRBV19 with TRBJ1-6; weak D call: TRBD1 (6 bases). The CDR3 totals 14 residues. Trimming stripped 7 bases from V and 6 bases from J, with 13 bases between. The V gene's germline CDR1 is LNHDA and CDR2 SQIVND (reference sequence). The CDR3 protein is CASTVQGTNSPLHF. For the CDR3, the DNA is TGTGCCAGTACCGTACAGGGAACTAATTCACCCCTCCACTTT.

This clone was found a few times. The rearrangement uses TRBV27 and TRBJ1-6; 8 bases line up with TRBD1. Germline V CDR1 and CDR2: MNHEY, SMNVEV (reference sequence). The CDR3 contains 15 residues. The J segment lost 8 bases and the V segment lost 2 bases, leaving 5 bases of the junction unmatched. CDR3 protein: CASSLTDRAYSPLHF. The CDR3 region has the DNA TGTGCCAGCAGTTTAACGGACAGGGCGTATTCACCCCTCCACTTT.

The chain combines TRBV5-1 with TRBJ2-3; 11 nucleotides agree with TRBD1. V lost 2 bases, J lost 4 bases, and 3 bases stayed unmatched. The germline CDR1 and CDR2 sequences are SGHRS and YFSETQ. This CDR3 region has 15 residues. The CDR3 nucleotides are TGCGCCAGCAGCTTCGCGGGACAGGGGGCAGATACGCAGTATTTT. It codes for CASSFAGQGADTQYF.

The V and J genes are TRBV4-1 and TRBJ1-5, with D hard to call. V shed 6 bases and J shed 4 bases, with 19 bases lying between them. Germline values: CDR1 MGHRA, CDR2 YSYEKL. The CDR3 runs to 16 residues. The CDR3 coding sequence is TGCGCCAGCAGACATACGACGGAGCTAGGAAATCAGCCCCAGCATTTT. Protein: CASRHTTELGNQPQHF.

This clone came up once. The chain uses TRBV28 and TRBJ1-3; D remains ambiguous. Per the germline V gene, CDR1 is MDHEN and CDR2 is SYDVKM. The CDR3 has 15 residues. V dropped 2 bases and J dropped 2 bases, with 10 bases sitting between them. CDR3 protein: CASSLPRAPGNTIYF. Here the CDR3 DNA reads TGTGCCAGCAGTTTACCCCGAGCTCCTGGAAACACCATATATTTT.

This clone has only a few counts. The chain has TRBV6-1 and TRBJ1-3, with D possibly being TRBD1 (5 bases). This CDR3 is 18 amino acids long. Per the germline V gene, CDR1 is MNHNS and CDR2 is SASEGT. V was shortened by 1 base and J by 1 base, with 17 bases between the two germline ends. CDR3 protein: CASSEGFVTGVSGNTIYF. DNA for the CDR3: TGTGCCAGCAGTGAAGGGTTTGTAACAGGTGTTTCTGGAAACACCATATATTTT.

CDR3 sequence: CASSWHPGPQLGLTDTQYF. The CDR3 region has the DNA TGCGCCAGCAGCTGGCACCCGGGACCCCAATTGGGACTCACAGATACGCAGTATTTT. The V and J genes are TRBV5-1 and TRBJ2-3, with a weak D call TRBD2 (6 bases). This CDR3 comprises 19 residues. The V gene lost 3 bases and the J gene lost 2 bases, with 25 bases spanning the gap. Germline values: CDR1 SGHRS, CDR2 YFSETQ.

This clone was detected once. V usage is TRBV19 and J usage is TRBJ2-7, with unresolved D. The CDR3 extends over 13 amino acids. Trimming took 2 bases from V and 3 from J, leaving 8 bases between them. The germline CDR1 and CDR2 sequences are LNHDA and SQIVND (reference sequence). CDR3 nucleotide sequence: TGTGCCAGTAGTATAAACCCAGTCTACGAGCAGTACTTC. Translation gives CASSINPVYEQYF. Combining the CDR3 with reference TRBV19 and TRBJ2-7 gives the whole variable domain DGGITQSPKYLFRKEGQNVTLSCEQNLNHDAMYWYRQDPGQGLRLIYYSQIVNDFQKGDIAEGYSVSREKKESFPLTVTSAQKNPTAFYLCASSINPVYEQYFGPGTRLTVT.

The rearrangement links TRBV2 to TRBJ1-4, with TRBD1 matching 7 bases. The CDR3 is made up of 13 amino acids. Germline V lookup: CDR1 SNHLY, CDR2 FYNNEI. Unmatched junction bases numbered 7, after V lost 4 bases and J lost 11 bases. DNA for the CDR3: TGTGCCAGCAGTGGGGGACAGTCCGAGAAACTGTTTTTT. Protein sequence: CASSGGQSEKLFF.

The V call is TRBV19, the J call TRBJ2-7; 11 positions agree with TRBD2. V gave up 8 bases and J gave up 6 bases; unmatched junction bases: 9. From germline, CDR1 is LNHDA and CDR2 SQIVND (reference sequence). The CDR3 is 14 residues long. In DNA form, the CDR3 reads TGTGCCAGTTCCCCCTTGGGGACTAGCGGCGAGCAGTACTTC. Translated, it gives CASSPLGTSGEQYF.

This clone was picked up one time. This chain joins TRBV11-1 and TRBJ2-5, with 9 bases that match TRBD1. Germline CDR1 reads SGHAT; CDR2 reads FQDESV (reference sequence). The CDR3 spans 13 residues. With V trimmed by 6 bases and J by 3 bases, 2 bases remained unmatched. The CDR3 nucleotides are TGTGCCAGCAGTCGGGACAGGGAAGAGACCCAGTACTTC. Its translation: CASSRDREETQYF.

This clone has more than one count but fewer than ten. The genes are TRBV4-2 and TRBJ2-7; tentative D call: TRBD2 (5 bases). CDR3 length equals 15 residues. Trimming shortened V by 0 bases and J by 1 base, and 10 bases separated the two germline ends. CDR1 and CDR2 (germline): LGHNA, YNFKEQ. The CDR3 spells CASSQDHGDSYEQYF. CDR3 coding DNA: TGTGCCAGCAGCCAAGATCACGGGGATTCCTACGAGCAGTACTTC.

CDR3 amino acids: CASSPLGSQGSDTQYF. The CDR3 nucleotides are TGTGCCAGCTCACCACTGGGTAGCCAGGGTTCAGATACGCAGTATTTT. The chain joins TRBV18 to TRBJ2-3; perhaps TRBD1 as D (5 bases). CDR1 is KGHSH, CDR2 LQKENI, per germline. Trimming pared 1 base from V and 4 bases from J, leaving 15 bases between. This CDR3 contains 16 residues. The variable domain in full, with the rest retrieved from reference TRBV18 and TRBJ2-3, is NAGVMQNPRHLVRRRGQEARLRCSPMKGHSHVYWYRQLPEEGLKFMVYLQKENIIDESGMPKERFSAEFPKEGPSILRIQQVVRGDSAAYFCASSPLGSQGSDTQYFGPGTRLTVL.